The 27 T cell receptor beta chains presented below share a single source sample, sequenced in a study of T-cell reconstitution after alpha-beta-depleted transplantation in children. Preparation of the TCRbeta library involved a method that used unique molecular identifiers. Each CDR3 protein gets one entry after TCRdb re-called the PCR reads with MiXCR. The sample holds roughly 300,000 distinct CDR3 sequences, under 14% seen once. The material sequenced was peripheral blood, taken 180 days after TCRalphabeta/CD19-depleted stem cell transplant. The receptors were sampled from a male patient under 10 years old who had a stem cell transplant for chronic granulomatous disease, so the T cells may come from the graft donor.

This clonotype was seen many times. The rearrangement links TRBV29-1 to TRBJ1-4, with a tentative D call TRBD1 (6 bases). Germline assignment: CDR1 SQVTM and CDR2 ANQGSEA. V was pared by 6 bases and J by 8 bases, with 16 bases between. The CDR3 spans 13 residues. The CDR3 sequence is CSVARGSGEKLFF. CDR3 sequence (DNA): TGCAGCGTGGCCAGGGGATCAGGCGAAAAACTGTTTTTT.

This clonotype was seen many times. This chain joins TRBV3-1 and TRBJ2-6; perhaps TRBD2 as D (5 bases). This CDR3 has 13 amino acids. The V gene lost 2 bases and the J gene lost 13 bases, with 12 bases spanning the gap. The germline V gene encodes CDR1 LGHDT and CDR2 YNNKEL (reference sequence). The CDR3 nucleotides read TGTGCCAGCAGCCAATTACTCACGGGGGTCCTGACTTTC. Protein sequence: CASSQLLTGVLTF. The entire variable domain, with the rest obtained from reference TRBV3-1 and TRBJ2-6, is as follows: DTAVSQTPKYLVTQMGNDKSIKCEQNLGHDTMYWYKQDSKKFLKIMFSYNNKELIINETVPNRFSPKSPDKAHLNLHINSLELGDSAVYFCASSQLLTGVLTFGAGSRLTVL.

At least ten counts were recorded for this clonotype. The chain uses TRBV20-1 and TRBJ2-5; 7 nucleotides align to TRBD2. Germline CDR1 reads DFQATT; CDR2 reads SNEGSKA (reference sequence). V shed 2 bases and J 1 base; nucleotides not matched to a gene: 13. The CDR3 runs 17 residues. Here the CDR3 DNA reads TGCAGTGCTAGAAGAGGCGATTCTAGCGGACTCCAAGAGACCCAGTACTTC. Residues: CSARRGDSSGLQETQYF.

This clonotype has only a few counts. V is TRBV5-1 and J is TRBJ2-3; perhaps TRBD1 as D (6 bases). V lost 2 bases and J 0 bases, leaving 13 bases between the germline ends. The CDR3 is 16 residues long. The germline V gene has CDR1 SGHRS and CDR2 YFSETQ. CDR3 sequence: CASSLKGVTSTDTQYF. CDR3 DNA sequence: TGCGCCAGCAGCTTAAAGGGGGTTACTAGCACAGATACGCAGTATTTT.

Comment on this clonotype: A much more abundant neighbour one base away suggests this may be a read error. The chain has TRBV27 and TRBJ2-6; D may be TRBD1 or TRBD2 (5 bases each). Trimming stripped 3 bases from V and 2 bases from J, with 17 bases between. The CDR3 runs 18 residues. Germline values: CDR1 MNHEY, CDR2 SMNVEV (reference sequence). CDR3 coding DNA: TGTGCCAGCAGTTTGGTCCCCAGGCAGGGAGCTGGGGCCAACGTCCTGACTTTC. It encodes CASSLVPRQGAGANVLTF.

This clonotype was recorded at least ten times. The chain carries TRBV7-3 and TRBJ2-1; a weak D match, TRBD2 (5 bases). Germline CDR1 is SGHTA and CDR2 is FQGTGA. CDR3 length: 14 residues. V was pared by 3 bases and J by 5 bases, with 11 bases between. CDR3 protein: CASSLTGNNNEQFF. The CDR3 DNA follows: TGTGCCAGCAGCTTGACCGGGAATAACAATGAGCAGTTCTTC.

The sample holds many counts of this clonotype. The V and J genes are TRBV6-5 and TRBJ2-5; D gene unclear. V lost 2 bases and J 4 bases, leaving 11 bases between the germline ends. The V gene's germline CDR1 is MNHEY and CDR2 SVGAGI. The CDR3 is 14 residues long. The DNA of the CDR3 is TGTGCCAGCAGTTACGTTGTGGGCCCAGAGACCCAGTACTTC. Residues: CASSYVVGPETQYF.

This clonotype has a handful of counts. The CDR3 region is CASRGPPGGTDTQYF. CDR3 in DNA: TGTGCCAGCAGGGGCCCCCCCGGAGGCACAGATACGCAGTATTTT. J is TRBJ2-3 and V is TRBV6-1; D gene ambiguous. This CDR3 comprises 15 residues. Germline-derived CDR1 and CDR2 are MNHNS and SASEGT. Trimming removed 6 bases from V and 1 base from J, with 14 bases in between.

As for this clonotype: A much more abundant neighbour one base away suggests this may be a read error. This chain joins TRBV5-6 and TRBJ2-1; D unresolved. The length of the CDR3 is 13 residues. Germline V gives CDR1 SGHDT, CDR2 YYEEEE. CDR3 bases: TGTGCCAGCAGCTTGGCGGTCCGCAGTGAGCAGCTCTTC. This sequence encodes CASSLAVRSEQLF.

CDR3 loop: CASSTTPGRLAKNIQYF. In nucleotides, the CDR3 is TGTGCCAGTAGTACGACCCCGGGACGTCTAGCCAAAAACATTCAGTACTTC. The J gene is TRBJ2-4, the V gene TRBV19; the D gene could be TRBD1 or TRBD2 (5 bases each). V gave up 4 bases and J gave up 0 bases, with 16 bases separating them. This CDR3 region has 17 residues. Per germline, CDR1 LNHDA and CDR2 SQIVND (reference sequence).

This clonotype has a count of ten or more. CDR3 sequence: CASKSAGGLFAEQYF. DNA of the CDR3: TGTGCCAGCAAGTCCGCGGGAGGGCTATTCGCCGAGCAGTACTTC. The V call is TRBV27, the J call TRBJ2-7; 9 bases fit TRBD2. CDR3 size: 15 residues. Germline-derived CDR1 and CDR2 are MNHEY and SMNVEV (reference sequence). V dropped 7 bases and J dropped 6; count of bases not matched to a gene: 13.

In this sample, this clonotype turned up many times. V gene TRBV7-2 combines with J gene TRBJ2-4; TRBD2 matches at 7 bases. The V gene end was trimmed by 4 bases and the J gene end by 10 bases; junction bases not matched to a gene: 4. Germline V gene sequence: CDR1 SGHTA, CDR2 FQGNSA. The CDR3 is 12 amino acids. The CDR3 nucleotides read TGTGCCAGCAGCTCAGCGGGGAGAATTCAGTACTTC. This translates into CASSSAGRIQYF.

This clonotype was recorded many times. The chain is built from TRBV7-2 and TRBJ2-5; 7 nucleotides line up with TRBD2. Losses at the gene ends were 1 base for V and 0 bases for J; bases not matched to a gene: 8. Germline lookup yields CDR1 SGHTA and CDR2 FQGNSA. The CDR3 is 17 residues long. CDR3 nucleotide sequence: TGTGCCAGCAGCTTAGGCCTCTACCTAGCGGACCAAGAGACCCAGTACTTC. Translated, it gives CASSLGLYLADQETQYF.

The chain recombines TRBV10-3 with TRBJ2-7, with 7 bases identical to TRBD1. There are 15 residues in the CDR3. Trimming cost V 8 bases and J 1 base; bases outside gene matches: 11. In germline, CDR1 is ENHRY, CDR2 SYGVKD. The CDR3 loop is CAIGRRDRMSYEQYF. The CDR3 DNA follows: TGTGCCATCGGCCGCCGGGACAGAATGTCCTACGAGCAGTACTTC.

This clonotype was recorded many times. This sequence joins TRBV4-2 and TRBJ1-3, with D possibly being TRBD1 (6 bases). The germline V gene encodes CDR1 LGHNA and CDR2 YNFKEQ. This CDR3 spans 19 amino acids. With 7 bases removed from V and 0 bases from J, the gap between germline ends came to 25 bases. CDR3 sequence reads: CASTHIQGLNTFSGNTIYF. In DNA form, the CDR3 reads TGTGCCAGCACCCATATCCAGGGGCTGAATACTTTCTCTGGAAACACCATATATTTT.

This clonotype was observed a few times. This chain joins TRBV2 and TRBJ2-6; 7 bases are a match to TRBD2. The CDR3 extends over 15 amino acids. Germline-derived CDR1 and CDR2 are SNHLY and FYNNEI. V was pared by 4 bases and J by 7 bases, with 7 bases of the junction left unmatched. CDR3 bases: TGTGCCAGCAGTGGGATGGGGACTACAGCCAACGTCCTGACTTTC. Its protein is CASSGMGTTANVLTF.

This clonotype was observed many times. The V and J genes are TRBV6-2 or TRBV6-3 and TRBJ2-2, with 9 nucleotides matching TRBD2. The CDR3 totals 15 residues. Per the germline V gene, CDR1 is MNHEY and CDR2 is SVGEGT. The J segment lost 9 bases and the V segment lost 5 bases, leaving 10 bases of the junction unmatched. CDR3 in amino acids: CASSDSGRFYRELFF. The CDR3 DNA is TGTGCCAGCAGTGACAGCGGGAGGTTTTACCGGGAGCTGTTTTTT.

This clonotype was seen repeatedly, ten times or more. The chain carries TRBV28 and TRBJ1-3, with unresolved D. The germline CDR1 and CDR2 sequences are MDHEN and SYDVKM. This CDR3 has 14 amino acids. Trimming took 3 bases from V and 0 from J, leaving 6 bases between them. Written as DNA, the CDR3 is TGTGCCAGCAGTTTTTTGAGCTCTGGAAACACCATATATTTT. Protein sequence: CASSFLSSGNTIYF.

This clonotype was seen at least ten times. The chain links TRBV5-1 to TRBJ1-2; 7 bases fit TRBD1. CDR3 size: 15 residues. Germline V CDR1 and CDR2: SGHRS, YFSETQ. After removal of 2 bases from V and 4 bases from J, the junction contained 8 bases not matched to a gene. CDR3 DNA sequence: TGCGCCAGCAGCTTACCAGGGGGGAGTACCTATGGCTACACCTTC. This encodes CASSLPGGSTYGYTF.

This clonotype was detected ten times or more. This rearrangement joins TRBV20-1 to TRBJ1-6; no clear D gene. CDR3 size: 12 residues. The V and J ends lost 6 bases and 7 bases respectively, with 10 bases between them. Germline values: CDR1 DFQATT, CDR2 SNEGSKA (reference sequence). The CDR3 nucleotides read TGCAGTGCCCAGGATGAGAATTCACCCCTCCACTTT. This encodes CSAQDENSPLHF.

The genes are TRBV7-2 and TRBJ1-1, with D unresolved. CDR1 and CDR2 (germline): SGHTA, FQGNSA. Trimming left V 2 bases short and J 11 bases short, with 9 bases between. This CDR3 comprises 11 residues. The CDR3 spells CASSLSGRAFF. In DNA form, the CDR3 reads TGTGCCAGCAGCTTATCTGGTCGGGCTTTCTTT.

This clonotype was recorded at least ten times. The chain employs TRBV13 and TRBJ2-7; TRBD1 matches at 8 bases. The CDR3 runs 14 residues. V lost 8 bases, J lost 4 bases, and 10 bases stayed unmatched. Germline CDR1 is PRHDT and CDR2 is FYEKMQ (reference sequence). CDR3 bases: TGTGCCAGCTTATCTCGGACAGGGACTTACGAGCAGTACTTC. Amino acid sequence: CASLSRTGTYEQYF.

This clonotype was detected many times. V is TRBV12-3 or TRBV12-4 and J is TRBJ2-7; the match to TRBD2 covers 9 bases. There are 16 residues in the CDR3. The ends lost 3 bases at V and 0 bases at J; junction bases unmatched: 6. CDR3 region: CASSFRLAVSSYEQYF. DNA for the CDR3: TGTGCCAGCAGTTTCCGACTAGCGGTGAGCTCCTACGAGCAGTACTTC.

Many counts were recorded for this clonotype. J is TRBJ2-1 and V is TRBV14; TRBD1 is a possible D gene (5 bases). The CDR3 length is 20 residues. CDR1 is SGHDN and CDR2 is FVKESK in the germline V gene. Trimming removed 0 bases at V and 7 bases at J, with 28 bases between. This CDR3 is CASSQDATVLWGTTWNEQFF. CDR3 sequence (DNA): TGTGCCAGCAGCCAAGATGCCACAGTCTTATGGGGCACCACTTGGAATGAGCAGTTCTTC. The full variable domain, completed using reference TRBV14 and TRBJ2-1, is EAGVTQFPSHSVIEKGQTVTLRCDPISGHDNLYWYRRVMGKEIKFLLHFVKESKQDESGMPNNRFLAERTGGTYSTLKVQPAELEDSGVYFCASSQDATVLWGTTWNEQFFGPGTRLTVL.

This rearrangement joins TRBV7-2 to TRBJ2-2; TRBD2 agrees at 8 bases. Germline loops: CDR1 SGHTA, CDR2 FQGNSA. The V and J ends lost 1 base and 0 bases, in that order; junction bases with no gene match: 1. This CDR3 comprises 16 residues. CDR3 coding DNA: TGTGCCAGCAGCTTAGTACTAGCGGCGAACACCGGGGAGCTGTTTTTT. This codes for CASSLVLAANTGELFF. The complete variable domain, with remaining parts taken from reference TRBV7-2 and TRBJ2-2, reads GAGVSQSPSNKVTEKGKDVELRCDPISGHTALYWYRQSLGQGLEFLIYFQGNSAPDKSGLPSDRFSAERTGGSVSTLTIQRTQQEDSAVYLCASSLVLAANTGELFFGEGSRLTVL.

In this sample, this clonotype turned up a few times. The chain couples TRBV11-2 to TRBJ2-3, with D hard to call. The CDR3 has 16 residues. Germline V lookup: CDR1 SGHAT, CDR2 FQNNGV. V was pared by 2 bases and J by 0 bases, with 12 bases between. The CDR3 DNA is TGTGCCAGCAGCTTATTTCGTGAGACTAGCACAGATACGCAGTATTTT. Protein: CASSLFRETSTDTQYF.

Ten or more counts support this clonotype. The chain combines TRBV11-2 with TRBJ2-7; 14 positions match TRBD2. Trimming cost V 5 bases and J 5 bases; bases outside gene matches: 5. Germline lookup yields CDR1 SGHAT and CDR2 FQNNGV. The CDR3 is 15 amino acids. CDR3 DNA sequence: TGTGCCAGCAGCGCCAGGACTAGCGGGAGGAACGAGCAGTACTTC. It codes for CASSARTSGRNEQYF.